The T cell receptor beta chain described here comes from a study of blood T cell repertoires in COVID-19. CDR3 length equals 14 residues. Per germline, CDR1 SNHLY and CDR2 FYNNEI. Between the trimmed V and J ends, which lost 3 bases and 4 bases, there was a span of 12 bases. Participants were aged about 18 to 100 years, lived in over 20 US areas, and enrolled virtually. Original methodology: The authors estimated nucleated cell counts from reference gene primer amplification. The method was immunoSEQ multiplex PCR; TCRdb's version includes in-frame clones alone and lacks a portion of them. V and J calls and clone size are those listed in that table; D and trimming were worked out from the DNA. The sample carries approximately 300,000 clones, about nine tenths recorded once.

Sequencing used PBMCs or T cells enriched from blood (not recorded which). The J gene is TRBJ1-1, the V gene TRBV2; no clear D gene. This receptor was taken from a man aged 60 to 75 who had recovered from COVID-19. CDR3 nucleotides: TGTGCCAGCAGTGAGTCTCCGAGGAGCACTGAAGCTTTCTTT. Its protein product is CASSESPRSTEAFF.